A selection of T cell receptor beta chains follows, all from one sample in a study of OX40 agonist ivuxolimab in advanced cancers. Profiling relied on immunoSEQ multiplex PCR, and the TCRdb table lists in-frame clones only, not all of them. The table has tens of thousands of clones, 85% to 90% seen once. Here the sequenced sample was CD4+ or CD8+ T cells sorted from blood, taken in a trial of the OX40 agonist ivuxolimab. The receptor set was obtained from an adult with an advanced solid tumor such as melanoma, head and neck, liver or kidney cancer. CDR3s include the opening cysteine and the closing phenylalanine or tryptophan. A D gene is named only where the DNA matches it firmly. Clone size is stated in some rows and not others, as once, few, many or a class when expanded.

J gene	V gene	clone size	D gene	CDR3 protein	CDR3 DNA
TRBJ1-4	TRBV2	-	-	CASSEIRGAEKLFF	TGTGCCAGCAGTGAAATAAGGGGCGCAGAAAAACTGTTTTTT
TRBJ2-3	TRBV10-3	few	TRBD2	CAISSTSGRTDTQYF	TGTGCCATCAGCAGCACTAGCGGGAGAACAGATACGCAGTATTTT
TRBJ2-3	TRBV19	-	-	CASSIEGRTDTQYF	TGTGCCAGTAGTATCGAAGGCAGAACAGATACGCAGTATTTT
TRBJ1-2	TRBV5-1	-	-	CASSLGVPRDGYTF	TGCGCCAGCAGCTTGGGGGTCCCTCGGGATGGCTACACCTTC
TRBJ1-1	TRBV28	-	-	CASRPIGAVTEAFF	TGTGCCAGCAGACCCATTGGGGCTGTCACTGAAGCTTTCTTT
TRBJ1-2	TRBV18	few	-	CASSPSILYGYTF	TGTGCCAGCTCACCCAGTATTCTCTACGGCTACACCTTC
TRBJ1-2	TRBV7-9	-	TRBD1	CASSLPGQGPSAYGYTF	TGTGCCAGCAGCCTCCCGGGACAGGGCCCTTCAGCCTATGGCTACACCTTC
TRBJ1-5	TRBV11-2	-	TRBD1	CASSSSTGVNQPQHF	TGTGCCAGCAGCTCCTCGACAGGGGTCAATCAGCCCCAGCATTTT
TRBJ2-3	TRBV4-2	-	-	CASTRVAGTTDTQYF	TGTGCCAGCACCCGGGTGGCGGGGACCACAGATACGCAGTATTTT
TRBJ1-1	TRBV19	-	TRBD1	CASSTRDRGRTEAFF	TGTGCCAGTAGTACTAGGGACAGGGGGCGCACTGAAGCTTTCTTT
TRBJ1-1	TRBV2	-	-	CASLWGDVTNTEAFF	TGTGCCAGCCTATGGGGGGACGTGACGAACACTGAAGCTTTCTTT
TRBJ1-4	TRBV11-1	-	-	CASSQGGGREKLFF	TGTGCCAGCAGCCAGGGAGGGGGACGTGAAAAACTGTTTTTT
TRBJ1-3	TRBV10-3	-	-	CAITPGRENTIYF	TGTGCCATCACTCCAGGGAGGGAAAACACCATATATTTT
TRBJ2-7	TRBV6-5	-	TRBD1	CASRHEDRGTYEQYF	TGTGCCAGCAGACATGAGGACAGGGGAACCTACGAGCAGTACTTC
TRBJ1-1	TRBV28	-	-	CASSGGDGMNTEAFF	TGTGCCAGCAGTGGGGGAGACGGGATGAACACTGAAGCTTTCTTT
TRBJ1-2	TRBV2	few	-	CASSGGFYGYTF	TGTGCCAGCAGTGGTGGGTTCTATGGCTACACCTTC
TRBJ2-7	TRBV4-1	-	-	CASSQGLPTEKQYF	TGCGCCAGCAGCCAGGGACTCCCTACTGAAAAGCAGTACTTC
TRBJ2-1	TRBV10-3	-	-	CAISPTANSYNEQFF	TGTGCCATCAGTCCGACAGCGAACTCGTACAATGAGCAGTTCTTC
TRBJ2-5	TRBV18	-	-	CASSPIEETQYF	TGTGCCAGCTCACCAATCGAAGAGACCCAGTACTTC
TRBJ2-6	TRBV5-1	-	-	CASSLSLLGANVLTF	TGCGCCAGCAGCTTGAGCCTGCTTGGGGCCAACGTCCTGACTTTC
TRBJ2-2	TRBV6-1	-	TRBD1	CASSGGQGVTGELFF	TGTGCCAGCAGTGGGGGACAGGGGGTCACCGGGGAGCTGTTTTTT
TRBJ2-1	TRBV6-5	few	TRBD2	CASSYASGDNEQFF	TGTGCCAGCAGTTACGCTAGCGGAGACAATGAGCAGTTCTTC
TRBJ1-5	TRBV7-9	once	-	CASSPSGGGGQPQHF	TGTGCCAGCAGCCCCTCCGGGGGGGGTGGGCAGCCCCAGCATTTT
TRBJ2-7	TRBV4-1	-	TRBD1	CASSYAPLGQGRSYEQYF	TGCGCCAGCAGCTACGCCCCTTTGGGACAGGGTAGATCCTACGAGCAGTACTTC
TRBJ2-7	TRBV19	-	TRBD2	CASGAGGMWAEQYF	TGTGCCAGTGGAGCGGGAGGGATGTGGGCCGAGCAGTACTTC
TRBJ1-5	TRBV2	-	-	CASSEIENQPQHF	TGTGCCAGCAGTGAAATCGAGAATCAGCCCCAGCATTTT
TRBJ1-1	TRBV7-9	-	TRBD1	CASSLGQAGGAFF	TGTGCCAGCAGCCTGGGACAGGCGGGCGGTGCTTTCTTT
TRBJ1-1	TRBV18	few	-	CASSRSRDEEAFF	TGTGCCAGCTCACGGAGCCGGGACGAAGAAGCTTTCTTT